The clone carrying this T cell receptor (beta chain) was counted between two and nine times. Antigen specificity is unknown. The data originate from a study of response to subunit inactivated influenza vaccine. The V end was cut by 6 bases, the J end by 0 bases, with 14 bases between. Germline V gene lookup returns CDR1 DFQATT and CDR2 SNEGSKA (reference sequence). This CDR3 region has 14 residues. Study findings and constraints: Each seasonal influenza vaccination recruits few new T cells, the authors suggested.

Each CDR3 protein gets one entry after TCRdb re-called the RT-PCR reads with MiXCR. This table holds about 300,000 distinct CDR3 sequences, 20% to 25% found once. Material: PBMCs from blood, obtained 21 months after vaccination. The chain couples TRBV20-1 to TRBJ2-5; D not certain. This receptor was identified in a man between 50 and 70 years old who received an inactivated influenza vaccine. The CDR3 sequence is CSARIRAYQETQYF. CDR3 bases: TGCAGTGCGAGGATAAGGGCGTACCAAGAGACCCAGTACTTC.